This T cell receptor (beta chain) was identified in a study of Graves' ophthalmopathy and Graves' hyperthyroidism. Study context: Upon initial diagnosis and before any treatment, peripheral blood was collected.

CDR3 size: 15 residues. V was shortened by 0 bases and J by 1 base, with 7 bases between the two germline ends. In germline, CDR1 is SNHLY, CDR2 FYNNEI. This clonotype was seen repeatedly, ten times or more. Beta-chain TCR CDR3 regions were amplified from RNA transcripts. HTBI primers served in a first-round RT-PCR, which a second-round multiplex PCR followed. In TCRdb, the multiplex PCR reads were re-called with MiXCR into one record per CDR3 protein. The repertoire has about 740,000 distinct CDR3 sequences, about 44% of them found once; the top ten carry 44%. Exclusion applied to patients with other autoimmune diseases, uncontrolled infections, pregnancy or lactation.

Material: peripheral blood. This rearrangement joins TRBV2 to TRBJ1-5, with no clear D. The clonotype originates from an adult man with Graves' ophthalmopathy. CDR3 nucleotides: TGTGCCAGCAGTGAAGCTAGGGCGAGCAATCAGCCCCAGCATTTT. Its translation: CASSEARASNQPQHF.